This T cell receptor beta chain was observed in a study of cytomegalovirus exposure and HLA in healthy donors. The PCR used 60 Vbeta and 13 Jbeta primers. TCRdb's table, derived via immunoSEQ multiplex PCR, lists solely in-frame clones and lacks some. The sample shows more than 95,000 clones, about three quarters of them seen only once. The CDR3 spans 17 residues. From germline, CDR1 is SQVTM and CDR2 ANQGSEA. Sequences were obtained from PBMCs. The origin of this receptor is a man aged 50 to 60 in good health and CMV-seronegative. The genes are TRBV29-1 and TRBJ2-5; a weak D match, TRBD1 (5 bases). The J call is doubtful: the DNA matches TRBJ2-7 better. In DNA, the CDR3 is TGCAGCGTTGAAGTCAGAGGACACCAACGCCCAGAATACGAGCAGTACTTC. Its protein product is CSVEVRGHQRPEYEQYF.